These T cell receptor beta chains were read from a single sample in a study of blood T cell repertoires in COVID-19. The repertoire was sequenced with immunoSEQ multiplex PCR; TCRdb's copy has only in-frame clones and lacks some. This sample has approximately 220,000 clones, with approximately 84% found just once. Sequencing was done on a sample of peripheral blood. The receptors come from a woman aged 25 to 45 who had recovered from COVID-19. The CDR3 runs from the conserved cysteine through the conserved F or W. Each record gives: D gene, V gene, clone size, J gene, CDR3 DNA, CDR3 protein. A D gene is named only where the DNA matches it firmly. Where a row states a size, it is once, few, many or the class of an expanded clone; other rows omit it.

TRBD2	TRBV27	-	TRBJ2-3	TGTGCCAGCAGACCCGGGACTAGCGGGAGAAATACGCAGTATTTT	CASRPGTSGRNTQYF
-	TRBV11-2	-	TRBJ1-2	TGTGCCAGCAGCTTAGACGCCAGCTATGGCTACACCTTC	CASSLDASYGYTF
TRBD2	TRBV3-1/TRBV3-2	-	TRBJ2-7	TGTGCCAGCAGCCAAGATGTTGTCGGGAGGGCCTCTTACGAGCAGTACTTC	CASSQDVVGRASYEQYF
TRBD2	TRBV4-1	once	TRBJ2-1	TGCGCCAGCAGCCAACTAGCGGGAGATGAGGAAAATGAGCAGTTCTTC	CASSQLAGDEENEQFF
-	TRBV24-1	-	TRBJ2-1	TGTGCCACCAGTGATTTGAAGGGAGTAGGGACATCCTACAATGAGCAGTTCTTC	CATSDLKGVGTSYNEQFF
TRBD1	TRBV4-1	-	TRBJ2-4	TGCGCCAGCAGCTCTGGACAGGTAGCCAAAAACATTCAGTACTTC	CASSSGQVAKNIQYF
TRBD2	TRBV28	once	TRBJ2-7	TGTGCCAGCAGTTCCCCTAGCGGGATCTCCTACGAGCAGTACTTC	CASSSPSGISYEQYF
TRBD2	TRBV28	-	TRBJ2-1	TGTGCCAGCAGCCTACTCACTAGCGGGAGGGATGAGCAGTTCTTC	CASSLLTSGRDEQFF
-	TRBV15	-	TRBJ2-4	TGTGCCACCAGCAGATACAGCTTAGCCAAAAACATTCAGTACTTC	CATSRYSLAKNIQYF
TRBD2	TRBV28	few	TRBJ2-7	TGTGCCAGCAGTCGCGAACCGGGACTAGCCTACGAGCAGTACTTC	CASSREPGLAYEQYF
-	TRBV18	once	TRBJ1-1	TGTGCCAGCTCACCACCGGGGGGGCGAACTGAAGCTTTCTTT	CASSPPGGRTEAFF
TRBD2	TRBV5-1	-	TRBJ2-1	TGCGCCAGCAGAGGCTATGGACTAGCGGGGGCCTCCTACAATGAGCAGTTCTTC	CASRGYGLAGASYNEQFF
TRBD1	TRBV7-2	few	TRBJ1-2	TGTGCCAGCAGCTTAGGCCCTCAGGGGGCGGATGGCTACACCTTC	CASSLGPQGADGYTF
-	TRBV18	-	TRBJ1-4	TGTGCCAGCTCAAACAGGGTTGGAACTAATGAAAAACTGTTTTTT	CASSNRVGTNEKLFF
-	TRBV18	-	TRBJ2-5	TGTGCCAGCTCACCAGGGCAAACCCGGCAAGAGACCCAGTACTTC	CASSPGQTRQETQYF
TRBD2	TRBV19	once	TRBJ2-3	TGTGCCAGTAGTATCCACATAGCGGGACCAGATACGCAGTATTTT	CASSIHIAGPDTQYF
-	TRBV9	-	TRBJ1-1	TGTGCCAGCAGCCCCCTGACAGGGAACACTGAAGCTTTCTTT	CASSPLTGNTEAFF
TRBD1	TRBV24-1	-	TRBJ2-2	TGTGCCACCAGGGGACAGATAACAACCGGGGAGCTGTTTTTT	CATRGQITTGELFF
-	TRBV7-9	-	TRBJ1-4	TGTGCCAGCAGCTTATCCGGTGAAAAACTGTTTTTT	CASSLSGEKLFF
-	TRBV19	-	TRBJ1-1	TGTGCCAGTAGTATAGGCCACCTGAGTGAAGCTTTCTTT	CASSIGHLSEAFF
-	TRBV3-1/TRBV3-2	-	TRBJ2-2	TGTGCCAGCAGCCAAGATCGGTACCTAGCGCTGAACACCGGGGAGCTGTTTTTT	CASSQDRYLALNTGELFF
-	TRBV4-1	-	TRBJ2-1	TGCGCCAGCAGCCAAGATGCATATACTCTTTTCGGTGAGCAGTTCTTC	CASSQDAYTLFGEQFF
-	TRBV5-5	few	TRBJ1-5	TGTGCCAGCAGCTTGGTTAGGGGTAGCAATCAGCCCCAGCATTTT	CASSLVRGSNQPQHF
-	TRBV7-7	-	TRBJ2-3	TGTGCCAGCAGCTTGGGGGCATCTAGCACAGATACGCAGTATTTT	CASSLGASSTDTQYF
TRBD2	TRBV5-1	-	TRBJ2-1	TGCGCCAGCAGCTATCGGCGGGAGGACCTGAAAAATGAGCAGTTCTTC	CASSYRREDLKNEQFF
-	TRBV5-8	-	TRBJ1-5	TGTGCCAGCAGCGGGGGCGACAGACACAATCAGCCCCAGCATTTT	CASSGGDRHNQPQHF
TRBD2	TRBV24-1	once	TRBJ2-3	TGTGCCACCAGTGATTTGCCCCAGACGACTAGCGGGGCAGATACGCAGTATTTT	CATSDLPQTTSGADTQYF
TRBD1	TRBV18	-	TRBJ2-7	TGTGCCAGCTCGTCCACAGGGGGCAACGAGCAGTACTTC	CASSSTGGNEQYF
-	TRBV5-1	once	TRBJ1-1	TGCGCCAGCAGCTTGCAGGAGAACACTGAAGCTTTCTTT	CASSLQENTEAFF
TRBD1	TRBV11-2	-	TRBJ1-4	TGTGCCAGCAGACCCCCCGGGACAGGGCTGGAAAAACTGTTTTTT	CASRPPGTGLEKLFF
-	TRBV7-3	once	TRBJ2-5	TGTGCCAGCAGCTTAGGGGTAGCGGTGCCCCAAGAGACCCAGTACTTC	CASSLGVAVPQETQYF
TRBD1	TRBV6-5	-	TRBJ1-1	TGTGCCAGCAGTTATGGGACAGGGGACACTGAAGCTTTCTTT	CASSYGTGDTEAFF
-	TRBV3-1/TRBV3-2	few	TRBJ2-7	TGTGCCAGCAGCCGCCACCAGGGAACGGCCTACGAGCAGTACTTC	CASSRHQGTAYEQYF
TRBD2	TRBV7-2	few	TRBJ2-7	TGTGCCAGCAGCTATGGACTAGCGGGAGTCGAGCAGTACTTC	CASSYGLAGVEQYF
-	TRBV27	once	TRBJ1-5	TGTGCCAGCAGTCGGGAGGGGTATCAGCCCCAGCATTTT	CASSREGYQPQHF
TRBD2	TRBV5-8	-	TRBJ2-7	TGTGCCAGCAGCTTACTAGCGGGAGGGCCCATGGAGCAGTACTTC	CASSLLAGGPMEQYF
-	TRBV6-5	-	TRBJ2-7	TGTGCCAGCAATACAGGGTTCGAGCAGTACTTC	CASNTGFEQYF
TRBD1	TRBV12-5	few	TRBJ1-1	TGTGCTAGTGGTTTGGGGACAGGGGAAGGTGCTGAAGCTTTCTTT	CASGLGTGEGAEAFF
TRBD2	TRBV7-3	-	TRBJ2-1	TGTGCCAGCAGCTTATCAGGACTAGCGGGAGGGTCGTTAGAGGAGCAGTTCTTC	CASSLSGLAGGSLEEQFF
-	TRBV5-1	-	TRBJ1-1	TGCGCCAGCAGCCTGACAGAAAACACTGAAGCTTTCTTT	CASSLTENTEAFF
-	TRBV6-5	-	TRBJ2-1	TGTGCCAGCAGTTACTCAGGGAGCTCCTACAATGAGCAGTTCTTC	CASSYSGSSYNEQFF
-	TRBV10-3	-	TRBJ1-4	TGTGCCATCAGTGATCCCGGTGTTGAAAAACTGTTTTTT	CAISDPGVEKLFF